The rows below give T cell receptor beta chains drawn from one sample of a study of cytomegalovirus exposure and HLA in healthy donors. Generated by immunoSEQ multiplex PCR, the TCRdb table keeps only in-frame clones and is missing some. The data contain some 140,000 clones, 84% of them seen just once; the ten biggest clones take up under 1.5%. The sequenced sample was PBMCs. These receptors were obtained from a woman under 40 in good health and CMV-seronegative. Both conserved end residues are part of each CDR3. The D gene is left open where the match is weak. Where a row states a size, it is once, few, many or the class of an expanded clone; other rows omit it.

d_call,v_call,j_call,clone_size,cdr3_length,cdr3_aa,cdr3_nt
NA,TRBV5-4,TRBJ1-6,NA,15,CASSRWEGLSSPLHF,TGTGCCAGCAGCCGCTGGGAGGGTCTGAGTTCACCCCTCCACTTT
TRBD1,TRBV2,TRBJ1-5,NA,14,CASSTDRGNQPQHF,TGTGCCAGCAGTACCGACAGGGGCAATCAGCCCCAGCATTTT
TRBD2,TRBV11-2,TRBJ2-1,NA,16,CASSSIAGGRHNEQFF,TGTGCCAGCAGCTCCATAGCGGGGGGCCGGCACAATGAGCAGTTCTTC
TRBD2,TRBV25-1,TRBJ2-5,once,15,CASSERTSGGPTQYF,TGTGCCAGCAGTGAAAGGACTAGCGGGGGCCCGACCCAGTACTTC
TRBD1,TRBV5-4,TRBJ2-5,NA,15,CASSLAGQGRETQYF,TGTGCCAGCAGCTTGGCCGGACAGGGGAGAGAGACCCAGTACTTC
TRBD1,TRBV18,TRBJ1-2,NA,15,CASSPRDRINYGYTF,TGTGCCAGCTCACCAAGGGACAGAATAAACTATGGCTACACCTTC
NA,TRBV19,TRBJ2-1,NA,15,CASSPGTSSYNEQFF,TGTGCCAGTAGTCCAGGGACTTCCTCCTACAATGAGCAGTTCTTC
TRBD1,TRBV5-1,TRBJ2-2,NA,15,CASSRRTGPTGELFF,TGCGCCAGCAGCCGACGGACAGGCCCGACCGGGGAGCTGTTTTTT
TRBD1,TRBV5-8,TRBJ1-5,NA,14,CASSVDRVFQPQHF,TGTGCCAGCAGCGTAGACAGGGTATTTCAGCCCCAGCATTTT
NA,TRBV9,TRBJ2-7,NA,13,CASSPTDSGGQYF,TGTGCCAGCAGCCCTACTGACAGTGGCGGGCAGTACTTC
NA,TRBV9,TRBJ2-5,NA,13,CASSVASQETQYF,TGTGCCAGCAGCGTAGCGTCCCAAGAGACCCAGTACTTC
TRBD2,TRBV5-4,TRBJ2-7,NA,14,CASSSGLAGREQYF,TGTGCCAGCAGCTCGGGACTAGCGGGGCGCGAGCAGTACTTC
NA,TRBV5-1,TRBJ1-1,NA,17,CASSKGWGGEGYTEAFF,TGCGCCAGCAGTAAAGGTTGGGGGGGAGAGGGATACACTGAAGCTTTCTTT
TRBD1,TRBV10-3,TRBJ1-5,NA,14,CASDEGTGNQPQHF,TGTGCCTCAGACGAGGGGACAGGGAATCAGCCCCAGCATTTT
TRBD2,TRBV5-1,TRBJ2-5,once,15,CASSKLAGGPKTQYF,TGCGCCAGCAGCAAACTAGCGGGGGGGCCCAAGACCCAGTACTTC
NA,TRBV6-1,TRBJ1-1,NA,14,CASSSGQGFAEAFF,TGTGCCAGCAGTTCCGGCCAGGGGTTCGCTGAAGCTTTCTTT
TRBD2,TRBV9,TRBJ2-2,NA,15,CASSASSGGTGELFF,TGTGCCAGCAGCGCCTCTAGCGGAGGCACCGGGGAGCTGTTTTTT
TRBD1,TRBV19,TRBJ1-2,NA,14,CASSPGQALRGYTF,TGTGCCAGTAGCCCGGGACAGGCTTTGAGAGGCTACACCTTC